This TCR beta chain was captured by sequencing in a study of somatic mutations in cytotoxic T cells in rheumatoid arthritis. General study points: Nobody knew which antigens the expanded CD8+ clones targeted. Greater age accompanied higher CD8+ clonality in rheumatoid arthritis patients, a pattern that was absent in healthy controls. Among rheumatoid arthritis patients and age-matched healthy controls, CD8+ T-cell clonality was not significantly different.

As for this clone: The antigen is unknown.

Measured with immunoSEQ multiplex PCR; TCRdb has only the in-frame clones, and not every one. The sample yields more than 20,000 clones, 82% seen once. Isolation of the CD4+ and CD8+ populations was accomplished via positive magnetic bead selection, with purity assessed by flow cytometry. Material for sequencing was CD8+ T cells sorted from blood. The clonotype was recovered from a man aged 50-59 years in good health.

Here the CDR3 DNA reads TGTGCCAGCAGTCCTACTAGCGGGAGGGGTGCGCAGTATTTT. It yields the protein CASSPTSGRGAQYF. V gene TRBV27 combines with J gene TRBJ2-3; 13 bases map to TRBD2. Germline lookup yields CDR1 MNHEY and CDR2 SMNVEV (reference sequence). V lost 5 bases and J lost 10; bases outside the gene matches: 6. The CDR3 extends over 14 amino acids.